Here is one TCR beta chain with its context. The antigen remains undetermined. The sample originates from a study of OX40 agonist ivuxolimab in advanced cancers. Findings and caveats of the study: The CD4+ and CD8+ T cells in the blood had expanded clonally by week 6 at 0.1 to 3.0 mg/kg.

The CDR3 is 14 amino acids. Between the trimmed V and J ends, which lost 3 bases and 5 bases, there was a span of 14 bases. Germline V CDR1 and CDR2: SGHTS, YDEGEE. Repertoires were generated with immunoSEQ multiplex PCR, while TCRdb's copy carries only in-frame clones and drops some. This sample yields about 110,000 clones, of which under 95% are seen a single time; around 0.64% belongs to the top ten. Cycle 7 day 1, cycle 4 day 1, and baseline were the timepoints at which blood was sampled. This chain connects TRBV5-8 to TRBJ2-5; D possibly corresponds to TRBD2 (5 bases). The TCR was taken from an adult with an advanced solid tumor such as melanoma, head and neck, liver or kidney cancer. This specimen consisted of CD4+ or CD8+ T cells sorted from blood, obtained in a trial of the OX40 agonist ivuxolimab. The CDR3 is CASSSSFGGETQYF. The DNA of the CDR3 is TGTGCCAGCAGCTCCTCTTTTGGCGGGGAGACCCAGTACTTC.